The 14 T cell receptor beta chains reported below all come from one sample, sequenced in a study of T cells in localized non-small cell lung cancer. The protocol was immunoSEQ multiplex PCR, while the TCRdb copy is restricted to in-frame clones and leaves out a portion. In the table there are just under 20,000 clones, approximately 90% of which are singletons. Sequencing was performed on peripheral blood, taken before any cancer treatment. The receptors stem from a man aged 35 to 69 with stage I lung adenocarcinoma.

The CDR3 DNA reads TGTGCCAGCAGTTATCAGGCGGGGGGATCCTACGAGCAGTACTTC. This sequence encodes CASSYQAGGSYEQYF. This chain uses TRBV6-5 with TRBJ2-7; TRBD2 aligns across 8 bases. The germline V gene encodes CDR1 MNHEY and CDR2 SVGAGI. After removal of 3 bases from V and 1 base from J, the junction contained 5 bases not matched to a gene. The CDR3 runs 15 residues.

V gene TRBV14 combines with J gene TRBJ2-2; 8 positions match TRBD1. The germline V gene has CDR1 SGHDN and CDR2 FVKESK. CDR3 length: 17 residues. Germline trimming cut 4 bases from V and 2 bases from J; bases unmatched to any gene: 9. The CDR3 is CASSPLLDRANTGELFF. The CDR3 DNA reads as TGTGCCAGCAGCCCGCTCCTGGACAGGGCTAACACCGGGGAGCTGTTTTTT.

This CDR3 reads CASSLTDNTEAFF. The CDR3 nucleotides are TGTGCCAGCAGCTTGACAGATAACACTGAAGCTTTCTTT. This chain connects TRBV13 to TRBJ1-1; possibly TRBD1 for D (5 bases). The CDR3 has 13 residues. Germline CDR1 and CDR2: PRHDT and FYEKMQ (reference sequence). V was pared by 3 bases and J by 2 bases, with 7 bases between. Variable domain in full (rest from reference TRBV13 and TRBJ1-1): AAGVIQSPRHLIKEKRETATLKCYPIPRHDTVYWYQQGPGQDPQFLISFYEKMQSDKGSIPDRFSAQQFSDYHSELNMSSLELGDSALYFCASSLTDNTEAFFGQGTRLTVV.

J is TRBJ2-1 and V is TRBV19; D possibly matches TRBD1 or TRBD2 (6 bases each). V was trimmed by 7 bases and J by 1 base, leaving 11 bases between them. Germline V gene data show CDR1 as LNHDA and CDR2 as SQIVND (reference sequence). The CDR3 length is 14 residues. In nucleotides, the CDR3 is TGTGCCAGTAAAAAGGGGGGATCCTACAATGAGCAGTTCTTC. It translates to CASKKGGSYNEQFF. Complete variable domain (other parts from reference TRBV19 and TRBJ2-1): DGGITQSPKYLFRKEGQNVTLSCEQNLNHDAMYWYRQDPGQGLRLIYYSQIVNDFQKGDIAEGYSVSREKKESFPLTVTSAQKNPTAFYLCASKKGGSYNEQFFGPGTRLTVL.

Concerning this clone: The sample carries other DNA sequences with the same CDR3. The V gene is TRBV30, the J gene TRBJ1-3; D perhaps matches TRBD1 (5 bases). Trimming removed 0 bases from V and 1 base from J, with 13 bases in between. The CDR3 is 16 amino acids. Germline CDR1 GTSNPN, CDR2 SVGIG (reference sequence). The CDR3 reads CAWSVRGGSSGNTIYF. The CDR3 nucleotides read TGTGCCTGGAGTGTACGCGGGGGGTCGTCTGGAAACACCATATATTTT. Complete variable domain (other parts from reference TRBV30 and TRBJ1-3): SQTIHQWPATLVQPVGSPLSLECTVEGTSNPNLYWYRQAAGRGLQLLFYSVGIGQISSEVPQNLSASRPQDRQFILSSKKLLLSDSGFYLCAWSVRGGSSGNTIYFGEGSWLTVV.

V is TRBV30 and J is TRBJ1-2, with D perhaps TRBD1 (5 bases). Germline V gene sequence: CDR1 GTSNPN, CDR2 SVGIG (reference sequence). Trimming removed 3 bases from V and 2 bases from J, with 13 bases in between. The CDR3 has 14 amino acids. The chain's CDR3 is CAWSKVGGNYGYTF. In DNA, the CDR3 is TGTGCCTGGAGCAAGGTGGGGGGAAACTATGGCTACACCTTC. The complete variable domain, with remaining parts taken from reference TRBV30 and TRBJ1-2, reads SQTIHQWPATLVQPVGSPLSLECTVEGTSNPNLYWYRQAAGRGLQLLFYSVGIGQISSEVPQNLSASRPQDRQFILSSKKLLLSDSGFYLCAWSKVGGNYGYTFGSGTRLTVV.

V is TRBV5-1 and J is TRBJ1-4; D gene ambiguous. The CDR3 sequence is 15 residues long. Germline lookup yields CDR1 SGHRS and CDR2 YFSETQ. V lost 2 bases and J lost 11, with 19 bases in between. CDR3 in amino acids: CASSFSGSEGGKLFF. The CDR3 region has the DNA TGCGCCAGCAGCTTCTCGGGGTCGGAAGGTGGGAAACTGTTTTTT.

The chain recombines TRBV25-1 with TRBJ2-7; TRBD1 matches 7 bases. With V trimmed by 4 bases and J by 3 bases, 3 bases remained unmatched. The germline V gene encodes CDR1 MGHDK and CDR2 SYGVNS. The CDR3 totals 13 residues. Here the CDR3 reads CASSVTGHYEQYF. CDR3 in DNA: TGTGCCAGCAGTGTGACAGGGCACTACGAGCAGTACTTC.

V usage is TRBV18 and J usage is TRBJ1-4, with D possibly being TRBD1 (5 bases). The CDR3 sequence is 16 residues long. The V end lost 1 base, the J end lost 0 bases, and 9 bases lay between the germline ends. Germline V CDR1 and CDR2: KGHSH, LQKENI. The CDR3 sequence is CASSPRLTATNEKLFF. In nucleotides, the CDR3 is TGTGCCAGCTCACCACGACTGACAGCAACTAATGAAAAACTGTTTTTT.

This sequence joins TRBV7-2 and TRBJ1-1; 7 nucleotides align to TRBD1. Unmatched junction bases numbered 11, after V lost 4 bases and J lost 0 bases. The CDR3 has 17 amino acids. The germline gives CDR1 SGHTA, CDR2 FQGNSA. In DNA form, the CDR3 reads TGTGCCAGCAGCTCACCGACTAGGGGGCGGGTGAACACTGAAGCTTTCTTT. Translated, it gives CASSSPTRGRVNTEAFF.

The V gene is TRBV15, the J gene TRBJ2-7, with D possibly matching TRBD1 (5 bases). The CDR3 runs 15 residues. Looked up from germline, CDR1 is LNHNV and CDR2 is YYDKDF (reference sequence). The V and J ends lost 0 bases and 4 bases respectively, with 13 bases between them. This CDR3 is CATSRDQGAVYEQYF. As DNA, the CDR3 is TGTGCCACCAGCAGAGACCAAGGGGCAGTTTACGAGCAGTACTTC.

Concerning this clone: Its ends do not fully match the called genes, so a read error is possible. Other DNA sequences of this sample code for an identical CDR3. The CDR3 DNA reads TGTGCCAGCAGGATCGGTTCCCAAAATGAACAGTTCTTC. Its translation is CASRIGSQNEQFF. V usage is TRBV6-5 and J usage is TRBJ2-1; D is uncertain. The CDR3 is made up of 13 amino acids. Germline CDR1 MNHEY, CDR2 SVGAGI.

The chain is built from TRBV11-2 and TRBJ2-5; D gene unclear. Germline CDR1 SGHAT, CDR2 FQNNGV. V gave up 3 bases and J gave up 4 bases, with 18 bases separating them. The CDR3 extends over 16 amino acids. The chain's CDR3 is CASSFPARRFVETQYF. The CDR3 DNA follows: TGTGCCAGCAGCTTTCCAGCTCGGAGATTCGTAGAGACCCAGTACTTC.

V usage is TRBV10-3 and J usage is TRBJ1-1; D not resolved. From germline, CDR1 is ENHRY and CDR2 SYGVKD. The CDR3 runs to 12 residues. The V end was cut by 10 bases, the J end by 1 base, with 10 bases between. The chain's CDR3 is CATRKPNTEAFF. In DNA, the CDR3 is TGTGCCACAAGAAAGCCGAACACTGAAGCTTTCTTT.